Sequencing of this T cell receptor (beta chain) was carried out in a study of T cell clonality in common variable immunodeficiency. General study results and limits: In common variable immunodeficiency, TCR beta chains reportedly carried fewer deletions and N-nucleotide insertions.

Sequencing input was equivalent genomic DNA from CVID and controls. Assay: immunoSEQ multiplex PCR; the TCRdb copy retains only in-frame clones and omits some. Singletons are absent from the sample, which has around 30,000 clones. In its sample, this clone was seen a few times. What it binds is not known. The sequence runs out 3 residues before the end of the CDR3; the remainder is reconstructed from the germline J gene. The CDR3 is 11 residues long. Germline CDR1 reads SNHLY; CDR2 reads FYNNEI. Unmatched junction bases numbered 0, after V lost 7 bases and J lost 3 bases. Caucasian heritage predominated among both patients and controls. CVID subjects were neither ill nor on immunomodulatory or immunosuppressive medication at sampling.

Material for sequencing was peripheral blood mononuclear cells. The receptor was isolated from a human donor with common variable immunodeficiency. The chain recombines TRBV2 with TRBJ2-7; 7 bases are shared with TRBD1. This CDR3 reads CASNRGYEQYF. Partial CDR3 DNA: TGTGCCAGCAACAGGGGCTACGAG. The variable domain in full, with the rest retrieved from reference TRBV2 and TRBJ2-7, is EPEVTQTPSHQVTQMGQEVILRCVPISNHLYFYWYRQILGQKVEFLVSFYNNEISEKSEIFDDQFSVERPDGSNFTLKIRSTKLEDSAMYFCASNRGYEQYFGPGTRLTVT.